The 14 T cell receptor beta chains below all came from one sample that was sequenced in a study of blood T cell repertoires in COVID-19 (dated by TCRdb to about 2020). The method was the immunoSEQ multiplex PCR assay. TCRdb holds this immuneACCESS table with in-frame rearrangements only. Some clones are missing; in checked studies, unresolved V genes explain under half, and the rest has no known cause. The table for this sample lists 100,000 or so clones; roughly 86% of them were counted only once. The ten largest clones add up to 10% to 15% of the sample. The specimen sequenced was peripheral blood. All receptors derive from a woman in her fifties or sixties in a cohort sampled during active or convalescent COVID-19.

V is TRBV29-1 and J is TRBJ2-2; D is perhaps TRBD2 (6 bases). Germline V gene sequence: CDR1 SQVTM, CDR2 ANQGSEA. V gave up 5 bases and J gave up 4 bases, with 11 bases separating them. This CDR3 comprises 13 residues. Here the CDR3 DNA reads TGCAGCGTTTCGTTGGGGGGCACCGGGGAGCTGTTTTTT. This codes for CSVSLGGTGELFF.

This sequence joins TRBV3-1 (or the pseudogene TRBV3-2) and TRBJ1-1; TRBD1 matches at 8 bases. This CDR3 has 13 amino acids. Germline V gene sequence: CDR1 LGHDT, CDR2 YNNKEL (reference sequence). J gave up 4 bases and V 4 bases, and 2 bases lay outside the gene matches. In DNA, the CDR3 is TGTGCCAGCAGCCGACAGGGGATCACTGAAGCTTTCTTT. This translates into CASSRQGITEAFF.

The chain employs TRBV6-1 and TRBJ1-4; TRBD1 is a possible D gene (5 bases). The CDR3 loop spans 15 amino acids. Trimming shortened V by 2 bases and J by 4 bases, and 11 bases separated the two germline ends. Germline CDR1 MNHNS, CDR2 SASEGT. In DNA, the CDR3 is TGTGCCAGCAGTGAATGGGCAGGGCGTAATGAAAAACTGTTTTTT. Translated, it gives CASSEWAGRNEKLFF.

CDR3 bases: TGCGCCAGCAGTCGTAACAGGGGCCACAATGAAAAACTGTTTTTT. Translating it yields CASSRNRGHNEKLFF. This chain links TRBV5-1 with TRBJ1-4, with 7 bases matching TRBD1. With V trimmed by 5 bases and J by 5 bases, 9 bases remained unmatched. There are 15 residues in the CDR3. Germline loops: CDR1 SGHRS, CDR2 YFSETQ.

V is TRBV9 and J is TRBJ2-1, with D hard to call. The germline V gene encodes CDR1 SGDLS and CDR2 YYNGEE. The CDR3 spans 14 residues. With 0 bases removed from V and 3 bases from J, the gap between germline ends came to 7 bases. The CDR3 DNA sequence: TGTGCCAGCAGCGTAGACTCGAACTACAATGAGCAGTTCTTC. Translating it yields CASSVDSNYNEQFF.

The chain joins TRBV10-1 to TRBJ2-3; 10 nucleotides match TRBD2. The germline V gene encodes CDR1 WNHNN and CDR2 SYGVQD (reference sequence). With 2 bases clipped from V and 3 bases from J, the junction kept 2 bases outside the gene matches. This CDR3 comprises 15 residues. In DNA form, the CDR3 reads TGCGCCAGCAGTGAGCTAGCGGGAGTAACAGATACGCAGTATTTT. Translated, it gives CASSELAGVTDTQYF.

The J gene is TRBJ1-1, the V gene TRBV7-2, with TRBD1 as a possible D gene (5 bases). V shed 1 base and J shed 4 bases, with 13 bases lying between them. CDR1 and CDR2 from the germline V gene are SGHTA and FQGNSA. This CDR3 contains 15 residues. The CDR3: CASSLDSGGSTEAFF. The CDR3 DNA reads TGTGCCAGCAGCTTAGATAGCGGGGGGAGCACTGAAGCTTTCTTT.

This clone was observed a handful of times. In nucleotides, the CDR3 is TGTGCCACCAGTGATTATGGCCGCACAGATACGCAGTATTTT. This translates into CATSDYGRTDTQYF. The chain joins TRBV24-1 to TRBJ2-3; no clear D. Germline lookup yields CDR1 KGHDR and CDR2 SFDVKD. This CDR3 contains 14 residues. V lost 2 bases, J lost 1 base, and 6 bases lay in between.

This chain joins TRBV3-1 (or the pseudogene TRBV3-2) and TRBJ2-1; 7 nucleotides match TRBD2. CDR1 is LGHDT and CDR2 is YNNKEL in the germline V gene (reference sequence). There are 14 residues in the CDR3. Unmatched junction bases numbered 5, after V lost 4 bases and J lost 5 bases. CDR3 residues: CASSLAGGNNEQFF. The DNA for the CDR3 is TGTGCCAGCAGCCTAGCGGGCGGGAACAATGAGCAGTTCTTC.

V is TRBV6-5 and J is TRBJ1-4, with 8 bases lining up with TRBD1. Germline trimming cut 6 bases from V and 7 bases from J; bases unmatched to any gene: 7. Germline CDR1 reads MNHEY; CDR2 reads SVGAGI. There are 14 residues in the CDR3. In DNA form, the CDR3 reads TGTGCCAGCAGGGGGACAGGAGGAATTGAAAAACTGTTTTTT. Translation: CASRGTGGIEKLFF.

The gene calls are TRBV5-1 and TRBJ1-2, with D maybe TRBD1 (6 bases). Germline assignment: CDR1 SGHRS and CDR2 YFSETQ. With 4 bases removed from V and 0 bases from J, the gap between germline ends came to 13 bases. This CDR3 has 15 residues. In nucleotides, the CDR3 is TGCGCCAGCAGCCTTTCGACAGGAGCTAACTATGGCTACACCTTC. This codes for CASSLSTGANYGYTF.

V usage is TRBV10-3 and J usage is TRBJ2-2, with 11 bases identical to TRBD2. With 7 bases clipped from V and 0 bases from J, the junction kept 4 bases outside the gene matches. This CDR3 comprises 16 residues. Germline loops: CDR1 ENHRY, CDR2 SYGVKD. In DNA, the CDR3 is TGTGCCATCATGACTAGCGGGACTCCGAACACCGGGGAGCTGTTTTTT. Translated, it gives CAIMTSGTPNTGELFF.

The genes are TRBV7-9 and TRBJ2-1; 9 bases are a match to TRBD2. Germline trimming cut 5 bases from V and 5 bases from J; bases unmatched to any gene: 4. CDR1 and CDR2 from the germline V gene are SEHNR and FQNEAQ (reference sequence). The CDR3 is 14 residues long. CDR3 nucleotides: TGTGCCAGCAGCCATGGACTAGCGAACAATGAGCAGTTCTTC. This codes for CASSHGLANNEQFF.

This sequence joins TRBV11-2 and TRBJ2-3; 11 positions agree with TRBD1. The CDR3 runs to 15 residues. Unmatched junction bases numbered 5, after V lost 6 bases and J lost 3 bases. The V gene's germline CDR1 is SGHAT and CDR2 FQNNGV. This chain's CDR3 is CASRARDRGTDTQYF. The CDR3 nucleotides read TGTGCCAGCAGAGCCCGGGACAGGGGGACAGATACGCAGTATTTT. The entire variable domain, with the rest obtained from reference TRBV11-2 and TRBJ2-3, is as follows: EAGVAQSPRYKIIEKRQSVAFWCNPISGHATLYWYQQILGQGPKLLIQFQNNGVVDDSQLPKDRFSAERLKGVDSTLKIQPAKLEDSAVYLCASRARDRGTDTQYFGPGTRLTVL.